This T cell receptor (beta chain) was profiled in a study of shared clonotypes between healthy human individuals. About the research overall: Per donor, CD8 memory used one plate, CD8 naive used two, CD4 memory used three and CD4 naive used three.

On sorted subsets, replicate PCRs used roughly 220 ng DNA, or 25,000 to 35,000 T cell genomes. Some clones are missing from TCRdb's copy, which holds only in-frame ones; the method was immunoSEQ multiplex PCR. Of 2 million to 2.5 million clones listed, approximately 96% are singletons. Adult Caucasians living in Nashville, Tennessee made up all of the donors. Naive CD45RA+ and memory CD45RA-negative subsets were split from CD4+ cells. Trimming pared 1 base from V and 8 bases from J, leaving 14 bases between. This CDR3 has 14 residues. The germline V gene encodes CDR1 SNHLY and CDR2 FYNNEI. Material: naive CD4+ T cells sorted from blood. Subset: CD45RA+ positively selected. This chain joins TRBV2 and TRBJ1-2; D gene unclear. This TCR came from a man aged 18 to 30 in good health. This CDR3 is CASSEVQIGEGYTF. The CDR3 DNA sequence: TGTGCCAGCAGTGAAGTGCAGATCGGCGAGGGCTACACCTTC.